The 22 T cell receptor beta chains below come from one sample, sequenced in a study of T cell changes during pregnancy in multiple sclerosis. Profiling relied on immunoSEQ multiplex PCR, and the TCRdb table lists in-frame clones only, not all of them. The sample holds tens of thousands of clones, 91% seen once. The specimen was peripheral blood, collected in the third trimester of pregnancy. The receptor source for this set is a female donor in good health, enrolled as a control in a pregnancy study.

V and J are TRBV4-2 and TRBJ2-6, with 9 positions matching TRBD1. Germline V gene data show CDR1 as LGHNA and CDR2 as YNFKEQ. Trimming removed 7 bases from V and 0 bases from J; junction bases left unmatched: 7. The CDR3 runs to 17 residues. The CDR3 sequence is CASTRDRVNSGANVLTF. The CDR3 DNA sequence: TGTGCCAGCACCCGGGACAGGGTCAACTCTGGGGCCAACGTCCTGACTTTC.

This chain joins TRBV7-6 and TRBJ2-7; a possible D gene is TRBD1 (6 bases). The CDR3 extends over 16 amino acids. V was cut by 5 bases and J by 4 bases, with 21 bases left in between. Germline CDR1 and CDR2: SGHVS and FNYEAQ. The DNA of the CDR3 is TGTGCCAGCAGCCGAGACGAGGCAGGGGCTTCGTACGAGCAGTACTTC. It encodes CASSRDEAGASYEQYF.

The rearrangement links TRBV5-5 to TRBJ1-6; D unclear. This CDR3 spans 14 amino acids. Germline loops: CDR1 SGHKS, CDR2 YYEKEE (reference sequence). Trimming took 0 bases from V and 9 from J, leaving 10 bases between them. Here the CDR3 reads CASSLGPYGSPLHF. DNA for the CDR3: TGTGCCAGCAGCTTGGGGCCATATGGTTCACCCCTCCACTTT.

The rearrangement uses TRBV6-5 and TRBJ1-1, with D unclear. Germline loops: CDR1 MNHEY, CDR2 SVGAGI. The ends were cut back, 2 bases at V and 5 bases at J, with 9 bases in the middle. This CDR3 has 13 amino acids. CDR3 amino acids: CASSYREVTEAFF. The CDR3 DNA follows: TGTGCCAGCAGTTACCGGGAAGTTACTGAAGCTTTCTTT.

This chain links TRBV9 with TRBJ2-5, with D possibly being TRBD1 (7 bases). Germline V gives CDR1 SGDLS, CDR2 YYNGEE. The CDR3 is 17 residues long. V lost 0 bases, J lost 7 bases, and 22 bases lay in between. Written as DNA, the CDR3 is TGTGCCAGCAGCGTAGCCGGGCAGGGGGGCCGGCAGGGGACCCAGTACTTC. Amino acids: CASSVAGQGGRQGTQYF.

The chain is built from TRBV30 and TRBJ1-6; D may be TRBD1 (5 bases). Trimming pared 0 bases from V and 12 bases from J, leaving 12 bases between. Germline loops: CDR1 GTSNPN, CDR2 SVGIG (reference sequence). This CDR3 is built from 13 residues. CDR3 bases: TGTGCCTGGAGTGTTACAGGAAGTAAACCCCTCCACTTT. Protein product: CAWSVTGSKPLHF.

The chain employs TRBV21-1 and TRBJ1-3; the table's D call TRBD1 went unverified against the DNA. TRBV21-1 is a listed pseudogene. The length of the CDR3 is 16 residues. CDR3 sequence reads: CASSNSGQGAGNTIYF. In DNA, the CDR3 is TGTGCCAGCAGCAATTCGGGACAGGGGGCTGGAAACACCATATATTTT.

The genes are TRBV18 and TRBJ1-1; no clear D. Germline CDR1 and CDR2: KGHSH and LQKENI. V was pared by 5 bases and J by 1 base, with 11 bases between. The CDR3 is 14 amino acids. The CDR3 region is CASSSDAGNTEAFF. The DNA of the CDR3 is TGTGCCAGCTCATCGGATGCAGGGAACACTGAAGCTTTCTTT. The full variable domain, completed using reference TRBV18 and TRBJ1-1, is NAGVMQNPRHLVRRRGQEARLRCSPMKGHSHVYWYRQLPEEGLKFMVYLQKENIIDESGMPKERFSAEFPKEGPSILRIQQVVRGDSAAYFCASSSDAGNTEAFFGQGTRLTVV.

The genes are TRBV7-9 and TRBJ1-5; 7 bases agree with TRBD1. Trimming at V came to 4 bases and at J to 3 bases, leaving 6 bases not matched to a gene. The CDR3 is made up of 15 amino acids. The V gene's germline CDR1 is SEHNR and CDR2 FQNEAQ (reference sequence). The CDR3: CASSSRDSHNQPQHF. The CDR3 nucleotides read TGTGCCAGCAGCTCCCGGGACAGCCACAATCAGCCCCAGCATTTT.

This rearrangement joins TRBV9 to TRBJ2-1; weak D call: TRBD2 (5 bases). Per germline, CDR1 SGDLS and CDR2 YYNGEE. V gave up 3 bases and J gave up 0 bases, with 13 bases separating them. The CDR3 covers 16 residues. CDR3 in amino acids: CASSANPGISYNEQFF. CDR3 DNA: TGTGCCAGCAGCGCCAATCCGGGAATCTCCTACAATGAGCAGTTCTTC.

This chain connects TRBV5-4 to TRBJ2-1; possibly TRBD2 for D (5 bases). V shed 4 bases and J shed 4 bases, with 15 bases lying between them. From germline, CDR1 is SGHNT and CDR2 YYREEE (reference sequence). This CDR3 spans 15 amino acids. The CDR3 spells CASSPGIASYNEQFF. CDR3 DNA sequence: TGTGCCAGCAGCCCCGGTATAGCGTCATACAATGAGCAGTTCTTC.

The CDR3 here is CASSSSERAPEAFF. The CDR3 coding sequence is TGTGCCAGCAGTTCTAGCGAGAGGGCCCCTGAAGCTTTCTTT. The chain combines TRBV25-1 with TRBJ1-1; D uncertain. V was cut by 5 bases and J by 6 bases, with 16 bases left in between. The CDR3 has 14 amino acids. The germline V gene has CDR1 MGHDK and CDR2 SYGVNS. Together with reference TRBV25-1 and TRBJ1-1, the CDR3 gives the full variable domain: EADIYQTPRYLVIGTGKKITLECSQTMGHDKMYWYQQDPGMELHLIHYSYGVNSTEKGDLSSESTVSRIRTEHFPLTLESARPSHTSQYLCASSSSERAPEAFFGQGTRLTVV.

This clone appeared a single time. The V and J genes are TRBV5-5 and TRBJ1-4; D perhaps matches TRBD1 (6 bases). Germline CDR1 is SGHKS and CDR2 is YYEKEE (reference sequence). The CDR3 contains 16 residues. The ends were cut back, 4 bases at V and 4 bases at J, with 17 bases in the middle. CDR3 in DNA: TGTGCCAGCAGCGCCCTCAGGGGCGCGAATAATGAAAAACTGTTTTTT. This gives the protein CASSALRGANNEKLFF.

The chain recombines TRBV7-9 with TRBJ2-7; D is ambiguous. Germline assignment: CDR1 SEHNR and CDR2 FQNEAQ (reference sequence). Trimming pared 7 bases from V and 1 base from J, leaving 5 bases between. This CDR3 contains 11 residues. This chain's CDR3 is CASTGSYEQYF. The CDR3 DNA reads TGTGCCAGCACAGGATCCTACGAGCAGTACTTC.

The rearrangement links TRBV11-3 to TRBJ2-2; the match to TRBD1 covers 9 bases. The CDR3 runs 14 residues. Germline-derived CDR1 and CDR2 are SGHNT and YENEEA. V shed 4 bases and J 4 bases; nucleotides not matched to a gene: 1. In DNA form, the CDR3 reads TGTGCCAGCAGCTCACAGGGGGCCACCGGGGAGCTGTTTTTT. Translated, it gives CASSSQGATGELFF.

The chain recombines TRBV19 with TRBJ2-1; 10 bases map to TRBD2. Germline trimming cut 5 bases from V and 4 bases from J; bases unmatched to any gene: 11. The CDR3 covers 17 residues. CDR1 LNHDA and CDR2 SQIVND come from the germline V gene (reference sequence). As DNA, the CDR3 is TGTGCCAGTAGTTCCATGCAACTAGCGGGGAGTTACAATGAGCAGTTCTTC. Translation: CASSSMQLAGSYNEQFF.

The chain has TRBV6-1 and TRBJ1-4, with D unresolved. Trimming cost V 1 base and J 3 bases, with 9 bases left between them. The length of the CDR3 is 15 residues. Germline values: CDR1 MNHNS, CDR2 SASEGT. CDR3 sequence reads: CASSEVSSANEKLFF. Written as DNA, the CDR3 is TGTGCCAGCAGTGAAGTCTCCTCAGCTAATGAAAAACTGTTTTTT.

The V call is TRBV4-1, the J call TRBJ2-3; TRBD2 aligns across 11 bases. J lost 7 bases, V lost 0 bases, and 6 bases had no gene match. CDR1 and CDR2 (germline): MGHRA, YSYEKL. There are 16 residues in the CDR3. The CDR3 is CASSQEELAGGNTQYF. The DNA of the CDR3 is TGCGCCAGCAGCCAAGAAGAATTAGCGGGGGGGAATACGCAGTATTTT.

This sequence joins TRBV5-4 and TRBJ2-1; no definite D call. Trimming removed 2 bases at V and 3 bases at J, with 18 bases between. The CDR3 is 17 residues long. Germline CDR1 and CDR2: SGHNT and YYREEE (reference sequence). This CDR3 is CASSFRLPLTYYNEQFF. The CDR3 nucleotides are TGTGCCAGCAGCTTCCGTCTTCCACTGACATACTACAATGAGCAGTTCTTC.

The rearrangement links TRBV7-2 to TRBJ2-1, with a possible D match to TRBD2 (5 bases). V shed 6 bases and J shed 7 bases, with 10 bases lying between them. This CDR3 has 12 amino acids. Germline V gene lookup returns CDR1 SGHTA and CDR2 FQGNSA. The CDR3, as DNA: TGTGCCAGCAGAGGAGGTTGGAATGAGCAGTTCTTC. Translation: CASRGGWNEQFF.

This chain connects TRBV19 to TRBJ1-2, with 7 bases identical to TRBD1. The V segment lost 10 bases and the J segment 4 bases; nucleotides outside the gene matches: 6. CDR1 and CDR2 (germline): LNHDA, SQIVND (reference sequence). CDR3 length: 12 residues. This CDR3 is CAISDRLYGYTF. The CDR3 nucleotides read TGTGCCATATCGGACAGGCTCTATGGCTACACCTTC.

The rearrangement joins TRBV7-9 to TRBJ1-1; 9 bases fit TRBD1. V lost 8 bases, J lost 0 bases, and 1 base stayed unmatched. CDR1 and CDR2 (germline): SEHNR, FQNEAQ (reference sequence). The CDR3 covers 13 residues. The CDR3 DNA reads as TGTGCCAGCGACAGGGGGATGAACACTGAAGCTTTCTTT. This encodes CASDRGMNTEAFF.